This section outlines one T cell receptor beta chain sequence together with its context. Its antigen is not known. These data belong to a study of blood T cells in healthy people across ages. Points from the study as a whole: Per million T cells, the diversity of TCR beta decreased roughly linearly as age advanced.

This CDR3 is built from 16 residues. Germline assignment: CDR1 SEHNR and CDR2 FQNEAQ (reference sequence). A J-beta primer mix and a sample-barcoded 5' primer were used in a second PCR of roughly 7 to 12 cycles. Via MiXCR, TCRdb re-called the 5' RACE reads, giving one row per CDR3 protein. Among roughly 730,000 distinct CDR3 sequences, around 50% were seen once, and the ten largest hold 20% to 30%. The J gene is TRBJ2-5, the V gene TRBV7-9, with D possibly TRBD2 on 5 matching bases. The J call may be incorrect, as the DNA end agrees better with TRBJ2-7. Sequences were obtained from blood. The sequence was collected from a man aged 40-49 years in good health. The CDR3 here is CASSPLGVETVHEQYF. DNA for the CDR3: TGTGCCAGCAGCCCCCTCGGGGTTGAGACGGTCCACGAGCAGTACTTC.